This TCR beta chain was found in a study of T cell responses to AZD1222 COVID-19 vaccine. Per germline, CDR1 SGHAT and CDR2 FQNNGV. Trimming took off 5 bases at V and 3 bases at J, with 17 bases between the two ends. CDR3 length equals 16 residues. Sequenced by immunoSEQ multiplex PCR; TCRdb stores in-frame clones only, minus some. The sample has approximately 99,000 clones; just over 90% are singletons. The starting material was peripheral blood, obtained 28 days after the second AZD1222 dose. V and J are TRBV11-2 and TRBJ1-3; a possible D gene is TRBD1 (5 bases). The clonotype comes from an adult who received the AZD1222 COVID-19 vaccine. The CDR3 sequence is CASSIQPWTYGNTIYF. Here the CDR3 DNA reads TGTGCCAGCAGCATTCAACCGTGGACATATGGAAACACCATATATTTT.